This record looks at one T cell receptor (beta chain) sequence and its context. Its antigen is unknown. This sample was taken from a study of OX40 agonist ivuxolimab in advanced cancers. Study background: People who had prior anti-PD-1, anti-PD-L1 or anti-CTLA-4 therapy could take part, and around 40% had some.

The V end was cut by 3 bases, the J end by 8 bases, with 16 bases between. The germline gives CDR1 LGHNT, CDR2 FRNRAP. The CDR3 has 14 amino acids. General study findings and limits: CD8+ T cells were the subset that, on average, had more expanded clones than CD4+.

TCRdb keeps only in-frame clones here, not all; method: immunoSEQ multiplex PCR. The data show about 66,000 clones, roughly 80% seen once. This receptor was obtained from an adult with an advanced solid tumor such as melanoma, head and neck, liver or kidney cancer. The specimen was CD4+ or CD8+ T cells sorted from blood, collected in a trial of the OX40 agonist ivuxolimab. J is TRBJ1-2 and V is TRBV12-5, with unresolved D. CDR3 sequence reads: CASGLNREVRGYTF. For the CDR3, the DNA is TGTGCTAGTGGTTTAAACCGGGAGGTGCGGGGCTACACCTTC.